This is a list of T cell receptor beta chains from one sample in a study of identical twins. From the 5' RACE reads, TCRdb called clonotypes with MiXCR, one entry per CDR3 protein. This repertoire shows 1,800,000 or so distinct CDR3 sequences, under 35% found once; its top ten account for about 0.3%. Sequencing was carried out using cord blood. The origin of the receptors is a newborn girl in good health. Each CDR3 is given with its conserved first and last residue. A D gene is named only where the DNA matches it firmly. Only some rows state a clone size, as once, few, many or a class for expanded clones.

J | D | size | V | CDR3 | DNA
TRBJ2-5 | TRBD2 | - | TRBV20-1 | CSARRSSGGAVETQYF | TGCAGTGCTAGGAGGTCTAGCGGGGGGGCTGTGGAGACCCAGTACTTC
TRBJ2-7 | - | once | TRBV2 | CASSYRSRYEQYF | TGTGCCAGCAGTTACCGTTCCCGCTACGAGCAGTACTTC
TRBJ1-2 | - | many | TRBV6-5 | CASRWTEPNYGYTF | TGTGCCAGCAGATGGACGGAACCTAACTATGGCTACACCTTC
TRBJ2-3 | TRBD2 | - | TRBV7-2 | CASTEAGGLTDTQYF | TGTGCCAGCACCGAAGCGGGGGGGCTCACAGATACGCAGTATTTT
TRBJ2-1 | - | few | TRBV20-1 | CSASLAAHGGQFF | TGCAGTGCTAGTCTGGCGGCCCACGGGGGGCAGTTCTTC
TRBJ1-5 | - | few | TRBV7-9 | CASSLGGTDYNQPQHF | TGTGCCAGCAGCTTAGGTGGAACCGATTATAATCAGCCCCAGCATTTT
TRBJ2-7 | - | - | TRBV2 | CASPLKARYEQYF | TGTGCCAGCCCGTTGAAGGCACGCTACGAGCAGTACTTC
TRBJ2-4 | TRBD2 | few | TRBV7-9 | CASSPRLAKKNIQYF | TGTGCCAGCAGCCCCAGACTAGCGAAGAAAAACATTCAGTACTTC
TRBJ2-3 | TRBD2 | - | TRBV4-2 | CASSQDHLAGATTDTQYF | TGTGCCAGCAGCCAAGATCATCTAGCGGGAGCCACCACAGATACGCAGTATTTT
TRBJ1-1 | TRBD1 | - | TRBV12-3/TRBV12-4 | CASSLHSGGEAFF | TGTGCCAGCAGTTTACACTCAGGGGGAGAAGCTTTCTTT
TRBJ2-3 | - | once | TRBV5-6 | CVSSSAGLQGGTDTQYF | TGTGTCAGCAGCTCAGCGGGACTACAGGGAGGGACAGATACGCAGTATTTT
TRBJ2-3 | - | - | TRBV28 | CASGLAADTQYF | TGTGCCAGCGGGCTGGCGGCAGATACGCAGTATTTT
TRBJ2-7 | - | - | TRBV6-7 | CASSRNRDTYEQYF | TGTGCCAGCAGCCGAAACCGGGACACCTACGAGCAGTACTTC
TRBJ1-4 | TRBD1 | once | TRBV28 | CASRIRGGSEKLFF | TGTGCCAGCAGAATCAGGGGGGGAAGTGAAAAACTGTTTTTT
TRBJ2-1 | - | - | TRBV7-2 | CASSLGFSSPYEQFF | TGTGCCAGCAGCTTAGGGTTTTCTAGTCCCTATGAGCAGTTCTTC
TRBJ2-2 | - | - | TRBV7-9 | CASSLRSKGTGELFF | TGTGCCAGCAGCTTACGCAGTAAGGGGACCGGGGAGCTGTTTTTT
TRBJ1-4 | - | few | TRBV20-1 | CSARASDPNEKLFF | TGCAGTGCTAGAGCCTCGGACCCTAATGAAAAACTGTTTTTT
TRBJ1-1 | TRBD1 | - | TRBV6-2/TRBV6-3 | CASSYTGQGAFEAFF | TGTGCCAGCAGTTATACCGGACAGGGGGCGTTTGAAGCTTTCTTT
TRBJ2-3 | TRBD1 | few | TRBV15 | CATSRGTQGDTDTQYF | TGTGCCACCAGCAGAGGAACACAGGGGGACACAGATACGCAGTATTTT
TRBJ2-7 | TRBD2 | few | TRBV28 | CASSGPGTSAYEQYF | TGTGCCAGCAGTGGACCCGGGACTAGCGCCTACGAGCAGTACTTC
TRBJ1-2 | - | - | TRBV14 | CASSRESFYGYTF | TGTGCCAGCAGCCGTGAGAGTTTCTATGGCTACACCTTC
TRBJ2-7 | TRBD2 | few | TRBV28 | CASSLRSGSAYEQYF | TGTGCCAGCAGTTTACGCAGCGGGAGCGCCTACGAGCAGTACTTC
TRBJ2-7 | TRBD2 | - | TRBV6-5 | CASRTGGLPYEQYF | TGTGCCAGCAGGACGGGAGGACTCCCATACGAGCAGTACTTC
TRBJ2-7 | TRBD2 | - | TRBV20-1 | CIASPTSGEDYEQYF | TGCATTGCTAGCCCGACTAGCGGGGAAGACTACGAGCAGTACTTC
TRBJ1-2 | TRBD1 | - | TRBV10-1 | CASSPGQGADYGYTF | TGCGCCAGCAGCCCCGGACAGGGGGCAGACTATGGCTACACCTTC
TRBJ2-5 | - | - | TRBV3-1 | CASSQDGSRKETQYF | TGTGCCAGCAGCCAAGATGGAAGCAGGAAAGAGACCCAGTACTTC
TRBJ1-2 | - | few | TRBV3-1 | CASSQVASYGYTF | TGTGCCAGCAGCCAAGTGGCCAGCTATGGCTACACCTTC
TRBJ2-2 | TRBD1 | - | TRBV28 | CASSTGTGRPGELFF | TGTGCCAGCAGTACCGGGACAGGGAGGCCCGGGGAGCTGTTTTTT
TRBJ2-7 | - | many | TRBV5-1 | CASRGLARYEQYF | TGCGCCAGCCGTGGATTAGCGCGCTACGAGCAGTACTTC
TRBJ2-7 | - | - | TRBV4-1 | CASSQGRWRTNSYEQYF | TGCGCCAGCAGCCAGGGCCGCTGGCGGACTAACTCCTACGAGCAGTACTTC
TRBJ2-7 | - | - | TRBV11-1 | CASSFTFRSASSYEQYF | TGTGCCAGCAGCTTTACGTTTCGGTCAGCCAGCTCCTACGAGCAGTACTTC
TRBJ1-2 | - | - | TRBV15 | CATSSFSGGYTF | TGTGCCACCAGCAGTTTTTCGGGGGGCTACACCTTC
TRBJ2-1 | TRBD2 | - | TRBV28 | CASSSASGSGEQFF | TGTGCCAGCAGTTCCGCTAGCGGGAGCGGTGAGCAGTTCTTC
TRBJ1-5 | - | few | TRBV3-1 | CASSQGGGDQPQHF | TGTGCCAGCAGCCAAGGCGGAGGGGATCAGCCCCAGCATTTT
TRBJ1-6 | TRBD1 | few | TRBV12-3/TRBV12-4 | CASSTGTVLSPLHF | TGTGCCAGCAGCACCGGGACAGTCCTATCACCCCTCCACTTT
TRBJ1-2 | - | - | TRBV20-1 | CSAREPWWAKYGYTF | TGCAGTGCTAGAGAGCCCTGGTGGGCCAAGTATGGCTACACCTTC
TRBJ1-5 | - | - | TRBV20-1 | CSALGKRNQPQHF | TGCAGTGCGCTTGGTAAACGCAATCAGCCCCAGCATTTT
TRBJ2-5 | - | - | TRBV20-1 | CSASYRLGTETQYF | TGCAGTGCTAGCTATAGACTTGGGACGGAGACCCAGTACTTC
TRBJ2-1 | TRBD2 | - | TRBV5-6 | CASIRGLALQGQFF | TGTGCCAGCATCCGCGGACTAGCTCTTCAGGGGCAGTTCTTC
TRBJ1-1 | - | - | TRBV12-3/TRBV12-4 | CASTIHTEAFF | TGTGCCAGCACCATTCACACTGAAGCTTTCTTT
TRBJ1-2 | - | - | TRBV10-3 | CATCPRTGSNYGYTF | TGTGCCACCTGCCCACGAACAGGGTCTAACTATGGCTACACCTTC
TRBJ2-1 | TRBD2 | - | TRBV20-1 | CSARSGVSSYNEQFF | TGCAGTGCTAGAAGCGGGGTGAGCTCCTACAATGAGCAGTTCTTC
TRBJ2-1 | - | - | TRBV10-3 | CATSESAYEQFF | TGTGCCACCAGTGAGTCGGCGTATGAGCAGTTCTTC
TRBJ2-3 | TRBD1 | few | TRBV5-1 | CASSLDPPGQGPSTDTQYF | TGCGCCAGCAGCTTGGATCCCCCGGGACAGGGACCTAGCACAGATACGCAGTATTTT
TRBJ1-5 | TRBD1 | few | TRBV12-3/TRBV12-4 | CASSSRDRDYSNQPQHF | TGTGCCAGCAGCTCCCGGGACAGGGACTATAGCAATCAGCCCCAGCATTTT
TRBJ2-7 | - | - | TRBV27 | CATRIYFSAYEQYF | TGTGCCACCAGAATTTACTTTTCCGCCTACGAGCAGTACTTC
TRBJ2-7 | - | - | TRBV6-1 | CASSTPKPGTPSYNEQYF | TGTGCCAGCAGCACACCTAAGCCGGGGACCCCCTCCTACAATGAGCAGTACTTC
TRBJ1-1 | TRBD1 | - | TRBV4-1 | CASSQEGTGGWNTEAFF | TGCGCCAGCAGCCAAGAAGGGACAGGCGGTTGGAACACTGAAGCTTTCTTT
TRBJ2-3 | TRBD2 | - | TRBV7-6 | CASSLAFPRAGSGTDTQYF | TGTGCCAGCAGCTTAGCGTTCCCCCGAGCGGGATCGGGCACAGATACGCAGTATTTT
TRBJ1-1 | TRBD1 | - | TRBV2 | CASSPSTGGVNTEAFF | TGTGCCAGCAGTCCCTCGACAGGGGGAGTGAACACTGAAGCTTTCTTT
TRBJ1-1 | - | few | TRBV29-1 | CSGTDYTGAFF | TGCAGCGGGACAGATTACACTGGAGCTTTCTTT
TRBJ2-4 | TRBD2 | few | TRBV12-3/TRBV12-4 | CASSLAGGPLGQYF | TGTGCCAGCAGTTTAGCGGGAGGGCCTTTGGGGCAGTACTTC
TRBJ1-1 | - | - | TRBV4-1 | CASSQERGRTNTEAFF | TGCGCCAGCAGCCAAGAAAGGGGACGCACGAACACTGAAGCTTTCTTT